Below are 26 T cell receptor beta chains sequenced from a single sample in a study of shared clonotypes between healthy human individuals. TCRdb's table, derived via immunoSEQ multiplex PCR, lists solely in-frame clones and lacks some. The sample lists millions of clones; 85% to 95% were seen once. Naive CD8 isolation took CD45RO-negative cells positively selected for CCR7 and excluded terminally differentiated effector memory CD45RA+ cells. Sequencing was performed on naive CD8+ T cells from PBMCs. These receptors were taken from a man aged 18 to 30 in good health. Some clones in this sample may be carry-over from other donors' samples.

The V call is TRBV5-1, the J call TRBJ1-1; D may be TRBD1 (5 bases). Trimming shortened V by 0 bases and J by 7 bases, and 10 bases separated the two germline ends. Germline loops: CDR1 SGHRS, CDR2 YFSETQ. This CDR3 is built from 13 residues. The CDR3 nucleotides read TGCGCCAGCAGCTTGGGGACAAAGGGTGAAGCTTTCTTT. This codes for CASSLGTKGEAFF.

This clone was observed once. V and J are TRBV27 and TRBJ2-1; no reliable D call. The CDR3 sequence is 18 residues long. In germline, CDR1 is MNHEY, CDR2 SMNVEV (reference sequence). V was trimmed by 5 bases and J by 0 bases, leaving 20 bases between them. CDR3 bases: TGTGCCAGCAGTCCTACCCCAACTCCTACCAGCTCCTACAATGAGCAGTTCTTC. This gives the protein CASSPTPTPTSSYNEQFF.

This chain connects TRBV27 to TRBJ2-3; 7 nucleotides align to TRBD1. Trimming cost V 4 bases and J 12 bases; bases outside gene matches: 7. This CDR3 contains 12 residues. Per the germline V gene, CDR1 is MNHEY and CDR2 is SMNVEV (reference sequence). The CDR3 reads CASSWWTGPQYF. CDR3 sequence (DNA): TGTGCCAGCAGTTGGTGGACAGGACCCCAGTATTTT.

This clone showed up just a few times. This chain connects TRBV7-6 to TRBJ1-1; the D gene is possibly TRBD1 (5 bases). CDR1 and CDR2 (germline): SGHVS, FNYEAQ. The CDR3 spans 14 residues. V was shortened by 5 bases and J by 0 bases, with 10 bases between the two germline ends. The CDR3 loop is CASSQGFMNTEAFF. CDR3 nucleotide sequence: TGTGCCAGCAGCCAGGGCTTCATGAACACTGAAGCTTTCTTT.

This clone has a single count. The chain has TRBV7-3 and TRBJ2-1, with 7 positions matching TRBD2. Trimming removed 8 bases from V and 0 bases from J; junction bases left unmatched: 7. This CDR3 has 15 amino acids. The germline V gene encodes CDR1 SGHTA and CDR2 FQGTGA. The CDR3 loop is CASRASGSSYNEQFF. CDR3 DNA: TGTGCCAGCCGGGCTAGCGGTAGCTCCTACAATGAGCAGTTCTTC.

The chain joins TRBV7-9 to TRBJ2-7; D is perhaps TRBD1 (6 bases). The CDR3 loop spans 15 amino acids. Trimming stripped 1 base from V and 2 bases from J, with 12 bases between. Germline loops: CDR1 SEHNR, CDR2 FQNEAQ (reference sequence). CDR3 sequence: CASSLGRRGPYEQYF. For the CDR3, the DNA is TGTGCCAGCAGCTTAGGCCGCAGGGGCCCCTACGAGCAGTACTTC.

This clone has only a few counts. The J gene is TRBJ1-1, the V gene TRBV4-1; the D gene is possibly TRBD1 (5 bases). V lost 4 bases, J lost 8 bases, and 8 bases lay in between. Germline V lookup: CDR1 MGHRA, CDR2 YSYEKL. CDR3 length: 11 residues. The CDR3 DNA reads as TGCGCCAGCAGCCCCGGGGGGGAAGCTTTCTTT. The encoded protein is CASSPGGEAFF.

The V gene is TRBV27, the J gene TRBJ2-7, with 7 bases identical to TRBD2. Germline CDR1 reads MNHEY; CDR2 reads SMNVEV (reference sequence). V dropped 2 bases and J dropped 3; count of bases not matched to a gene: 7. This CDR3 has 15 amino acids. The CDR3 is CASSLRGGSGYEQYF. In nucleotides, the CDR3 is TGTGCCAGCAGTTTAAGAGGCGGGAGTGGCTACGAGCAGTACTTC.

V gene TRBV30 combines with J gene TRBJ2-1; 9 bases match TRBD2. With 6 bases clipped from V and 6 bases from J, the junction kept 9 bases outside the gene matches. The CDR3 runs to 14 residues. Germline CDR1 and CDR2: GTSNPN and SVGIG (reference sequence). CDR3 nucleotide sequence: TGTGCCTGTATAGCGGGGGCGCAGGGCAATGAGCAGTTCTTC. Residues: CACIAGAQGNEQFF.

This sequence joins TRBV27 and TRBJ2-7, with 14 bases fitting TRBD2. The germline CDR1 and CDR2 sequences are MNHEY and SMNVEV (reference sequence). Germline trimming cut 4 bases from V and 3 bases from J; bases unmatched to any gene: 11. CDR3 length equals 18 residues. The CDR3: CASSSQRLAGGTFYEQYF. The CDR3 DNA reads TGTGCCAGCAGTTCCCAGCGACTAGCGGGAGGGACCTTCTACGAGCAGTACTTC.

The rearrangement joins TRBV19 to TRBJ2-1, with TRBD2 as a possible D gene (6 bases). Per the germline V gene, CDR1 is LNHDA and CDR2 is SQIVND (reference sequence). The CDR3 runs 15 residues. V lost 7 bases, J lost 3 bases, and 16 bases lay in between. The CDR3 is CASTPFSGIYNEQFF. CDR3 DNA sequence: TGTGCCAGTACCCCTTTTAGCGGAATCTACAATGAGCAGTTCTTC.

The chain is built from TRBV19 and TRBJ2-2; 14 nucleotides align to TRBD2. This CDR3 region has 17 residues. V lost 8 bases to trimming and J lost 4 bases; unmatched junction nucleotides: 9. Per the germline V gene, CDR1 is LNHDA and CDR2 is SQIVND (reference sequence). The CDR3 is CASSGLAGGASTGELFF. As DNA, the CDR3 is TGTGCCAGTTCCGGACTAGCGGGAGGTGCCAGCACCGGGGAGCTGTTTTTT.

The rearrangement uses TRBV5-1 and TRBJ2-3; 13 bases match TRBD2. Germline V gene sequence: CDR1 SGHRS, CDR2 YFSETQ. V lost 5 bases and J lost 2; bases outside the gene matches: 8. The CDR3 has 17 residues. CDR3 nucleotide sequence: TGCGCCAGCAGGACAACTAGCGGGAGGGTGATCACAGATACGCAGTATTTT. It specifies CASRTTSGRVITDTQYF.

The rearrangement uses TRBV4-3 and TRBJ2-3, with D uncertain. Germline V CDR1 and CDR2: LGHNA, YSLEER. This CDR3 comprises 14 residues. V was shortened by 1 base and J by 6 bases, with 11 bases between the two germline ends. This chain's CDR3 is CASSQGGVRDTQYF. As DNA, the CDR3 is TGCGCCAGCAGCCAAGGTGGGGTGAGGGATACGCAGTATTTT.

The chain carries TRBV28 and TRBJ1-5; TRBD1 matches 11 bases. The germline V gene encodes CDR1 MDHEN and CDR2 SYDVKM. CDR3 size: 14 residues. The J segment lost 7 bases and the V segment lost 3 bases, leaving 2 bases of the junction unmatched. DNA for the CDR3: TGTGCCAGCAGTTTCCGGACAGGGGGCCAGCCCCAGCATTTT. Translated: CASSFRTGGQPQHF.

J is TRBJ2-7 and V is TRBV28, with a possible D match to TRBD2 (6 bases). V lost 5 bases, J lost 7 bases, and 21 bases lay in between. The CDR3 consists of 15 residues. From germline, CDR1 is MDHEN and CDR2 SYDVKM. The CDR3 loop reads CASSRIRELYEEQYF. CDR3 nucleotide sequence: TGTGCCAGCAGTAGAATCCGGGAGCTCTACGAGGAGCAGTACTTC.

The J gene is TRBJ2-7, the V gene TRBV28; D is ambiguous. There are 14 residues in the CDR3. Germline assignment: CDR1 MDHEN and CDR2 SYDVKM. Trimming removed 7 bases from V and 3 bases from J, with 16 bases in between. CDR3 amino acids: CASTNDLLGYEQYF. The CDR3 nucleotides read TGTGCCAGCACTAACGACCTCTTGGGCTACGAGCAGTACTTC.

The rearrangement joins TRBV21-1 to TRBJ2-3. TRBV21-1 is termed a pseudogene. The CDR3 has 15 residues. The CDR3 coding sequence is TGTGCCAGCAGCAAAGCCGGCAGATGCACAGATACGCAGTATTTT. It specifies CASSKAGRCTDTQYF.

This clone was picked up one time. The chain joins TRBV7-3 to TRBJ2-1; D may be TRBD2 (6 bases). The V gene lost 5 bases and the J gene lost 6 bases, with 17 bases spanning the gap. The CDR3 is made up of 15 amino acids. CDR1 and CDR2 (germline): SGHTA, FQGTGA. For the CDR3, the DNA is TGTGCCAGCAGCCCAACCGGGACTGGGGGCAATGAGCAGTTCTTC. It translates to CASSPTGTGGNEQFF.

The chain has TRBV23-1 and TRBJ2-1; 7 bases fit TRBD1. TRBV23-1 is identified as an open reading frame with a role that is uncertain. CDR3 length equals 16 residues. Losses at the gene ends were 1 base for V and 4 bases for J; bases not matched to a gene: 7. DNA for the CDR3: TGCGCCAGCAGTCAATTCAAGACAGGGAGATACAATGAGCAGTTCTTC. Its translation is CASSQFKTGRYNEQFF.

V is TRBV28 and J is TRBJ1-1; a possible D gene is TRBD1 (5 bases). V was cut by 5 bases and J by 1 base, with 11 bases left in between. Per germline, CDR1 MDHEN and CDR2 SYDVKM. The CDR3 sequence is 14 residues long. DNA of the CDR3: TGTGCCAGCAGTACCAGGGTTACGAACACTGAAGCTTTCTTT. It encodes CASSTRVTNTEAFF.

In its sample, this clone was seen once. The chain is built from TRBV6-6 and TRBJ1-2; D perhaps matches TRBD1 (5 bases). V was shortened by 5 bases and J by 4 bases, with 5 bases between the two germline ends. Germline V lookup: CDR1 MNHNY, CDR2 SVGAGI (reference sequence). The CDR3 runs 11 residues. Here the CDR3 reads CASSGTYGYTF. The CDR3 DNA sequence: TGTGCCAGCAGTGGGACCTATGGCTACACCTTC.

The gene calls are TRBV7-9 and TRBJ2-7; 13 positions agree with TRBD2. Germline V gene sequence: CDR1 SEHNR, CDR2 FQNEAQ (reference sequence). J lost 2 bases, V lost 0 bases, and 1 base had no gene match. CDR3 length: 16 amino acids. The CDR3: CASSLATSGRAYEQYF. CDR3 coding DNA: TGTGCCAGCAGCTTAGCCACTAGCGGGAGGGCCTACGAGCAGTACTTC.

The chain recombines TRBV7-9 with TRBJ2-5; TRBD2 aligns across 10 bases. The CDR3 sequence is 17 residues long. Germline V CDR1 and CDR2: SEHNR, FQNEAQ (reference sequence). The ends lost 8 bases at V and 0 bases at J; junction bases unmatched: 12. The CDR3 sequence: CASSPGLAGDNQETQYF. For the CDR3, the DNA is TGTGCCAGCTCTCCAGGCCTAGCGGGAGATAACCAAGAGACCCAGTACTTC. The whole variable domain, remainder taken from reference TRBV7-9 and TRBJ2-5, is DTGVSQNPRHKITKRGQNVTFRCDPISEHNRLYWYRQTLGQGPEFLTYFQNEAQLEKSRLLSDRFSAERPKGSFSTLEIQRTEQGDSAMYLCASSPGLAGDNQETQYFGPGTRLLVL.

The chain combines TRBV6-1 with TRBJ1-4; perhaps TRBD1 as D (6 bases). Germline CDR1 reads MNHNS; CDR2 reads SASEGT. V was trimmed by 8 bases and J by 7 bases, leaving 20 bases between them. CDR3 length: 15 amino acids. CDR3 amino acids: CASHTRGGDFEKLFF. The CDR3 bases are TGTGCCAGCCACACGAGGGGGGGAGACTTTGAAAAACTGTTTTTT.

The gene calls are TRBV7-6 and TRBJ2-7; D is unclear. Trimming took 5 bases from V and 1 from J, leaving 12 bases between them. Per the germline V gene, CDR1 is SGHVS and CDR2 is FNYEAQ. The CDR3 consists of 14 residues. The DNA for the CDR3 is TGTGCCAGCAGCGCCATGACAAGTTCCTACGAGCAGTACTTC. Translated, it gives CASSAMTSSYEQYF.